This T cell receptor beta chain is from a study of T cells in Graves' hyperthyroidism and ophthalmopathy. The study, taken as a whole, reports: Classification by a 13 V-J model distinguished ophthalmopathy from stable hyperthyroidism.

With regard to this clonotype: Its antigen is not identified.

RNA transcripts were the template for amplifying TCR beta CDR3 regions. Researchers ran a first-round RT-PCR on the TCR CDR3 using the HTBI primer set. TCRdb processed the multiplex PCR reads anew with MiXCR; each CDR3 protein has one entry. The sample includes 550,000 to 700,000 distinct CDR3 sequences, 40% to 55% of them seen just once. Source material: peripheral blood or thyroid tissue (not recorded which). This receptor was identified in an adult woman with Graves' disease, either hyperthyroidism or ophthalmopathy (not recorded which).

CDR3 amino acids: CASSKEAVPTWNSPLHF. CDR3 nucleotides: TGTGCCAGCAGCAAAGAGGCGGTGCCGACTTGGAATTCACCCCTCCACTTT. This rearrangement joins TRBV7-6 to TRBJ1-6; D gene ambiguous. The CDR3 consists of 17 residues. Germline values: CDR1 SGHVS, CDR2 FNYEAQ. V was cut by 5 bases and J by 7 bases, with 21 bases left in between.